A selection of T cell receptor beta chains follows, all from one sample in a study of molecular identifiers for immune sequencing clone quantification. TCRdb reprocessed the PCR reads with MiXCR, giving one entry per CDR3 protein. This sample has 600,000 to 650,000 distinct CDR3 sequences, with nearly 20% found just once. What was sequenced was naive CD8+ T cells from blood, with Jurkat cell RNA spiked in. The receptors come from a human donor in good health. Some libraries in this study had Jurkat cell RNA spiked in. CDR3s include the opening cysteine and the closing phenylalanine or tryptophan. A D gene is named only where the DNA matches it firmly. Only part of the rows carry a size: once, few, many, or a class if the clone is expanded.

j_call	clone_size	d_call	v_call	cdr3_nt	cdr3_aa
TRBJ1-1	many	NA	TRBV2	TGTGCCAGCAGTGAAGCGCTTCTGGAGGGAACGGGGACGGACACTGAAGCTTTCTTT	CASSEALLEGTGTDTEAFF
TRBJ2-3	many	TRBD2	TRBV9	TGTGCCAGCAGTCCTAGCGGGGGGGCTACAGATACGCAGTATTTT	CASSPSGGATDTQYF
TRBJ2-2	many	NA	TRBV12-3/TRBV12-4	TGTGCCAGCAGTTTAAGGCTGGGGACCGGGGAGCTGTTTTTT	CASSLRLGTGELFF
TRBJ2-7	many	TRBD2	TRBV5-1	TGCGCCAGCAGCTCGGGACTAGGGGCCTACGAGCAGTACTTC	CASSSGLGAYEQYF
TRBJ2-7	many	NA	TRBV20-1	TGCAGTGCTAGAGATGGGAGCAACTCCTACGAGCAGTACTTC	CSARDGSNSYEQYF
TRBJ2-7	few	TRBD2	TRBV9	TGTGCCAGCAGCCCGGGGGGGGGAGTGGCTCGCGAGCAGTACTTC	CASSPGGGVAREQYF
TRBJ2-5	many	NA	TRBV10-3	TGTGCCATCAGTGAGACAGGGTCCGAGACCCAGTACTTC	CAISETGSETQYF
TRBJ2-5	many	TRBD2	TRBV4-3	TGCGCCAGCAGCCAAGATGGGAGGGTTGAGACCCAGTACTTC	CASSQDGRVETQYF
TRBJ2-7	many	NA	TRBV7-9	TGTGCCAGCAGCGGATTGGGACACCTTCGCTACGAGCAGTACTTC	CASSGLGHLRYEQYF
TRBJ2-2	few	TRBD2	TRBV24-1	TGTGCCACCAGTGACCAGGGACTAGCGGGAGGCGGGGAGCTGTTTTTT	CATSDQGLAGGGELFF
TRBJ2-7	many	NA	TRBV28	TGTGCCAGCTCGGATCCGGGGGTCTACGAGCAGTACTTC	CASSDPGVYEQYF
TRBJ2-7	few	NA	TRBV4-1	TGCGCCAGCAGCCAAGATAGTAGGACCTTC	CASSQDSRTF
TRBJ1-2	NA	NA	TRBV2	TGTGCCAGCAGTCCAGCAGGAGGTTTTAGCTATGGCTACACCTTC	CASSPAGGFSYGYTF
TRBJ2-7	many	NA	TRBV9	TGTGCCAGTGCAAGTGGCAGTGAGTACGAGCAGTACTTC	CASASGSEYEQYF
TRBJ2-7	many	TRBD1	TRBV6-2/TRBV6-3	TGTGCCAGCAGTTACGGGGACAGGGAATACGAGCAGTACTTC	CASSYGDREYEQYF
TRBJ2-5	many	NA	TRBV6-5	TGTGCCAGCAGTTACTCGAGTGTTGGTCTACAAGTTAAAGAGACCCAGTACTTC	CASSYSSVGLQVKETQYF
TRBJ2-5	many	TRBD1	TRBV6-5	TGTGCCAGCACCGGGACAGTCGGCACCCAGTACTTC	CASTGTVGTQYF
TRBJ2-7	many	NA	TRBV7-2	TGTGCCAGCAGCTTTCGGTTCTCGATGCTGGTGGACGAGCAGTACTTC	CASSFRFSMLVDEQYF
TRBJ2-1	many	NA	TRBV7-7	TGTGCTAGCAGCTTGGACCGTTTGGGGGATGAGCAGTTCTTC	CASSLDRLGDEQFF
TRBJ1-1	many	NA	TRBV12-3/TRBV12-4	TGTGCCAGCAGCTTCGGGACACCGGAGGCTTTCTTT	CASSFGTPEAFF
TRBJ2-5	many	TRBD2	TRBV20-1	TGCAGTGCTAGAGCTAGCGGGAGGACCCAAGAGACCCAGTACTTC	CSARASGRTQETQYF
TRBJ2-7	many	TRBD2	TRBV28	TGTGCCAGCAGCGTCCCAGCGGGGGACTACGAGCAGTACTTC	CASSVPAGDYEQYF
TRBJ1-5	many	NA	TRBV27	TGTGCCAGCAGTTCCTCAGGGGTCAGGCCCCAGCATTTT	CASSSSGVRPQHF
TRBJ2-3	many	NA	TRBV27	TGTGCCAGCAGTTCTCAACCCGGACCGGGGGCAGATACGCAGTATTTT	CASSSQPGPGADTQYF
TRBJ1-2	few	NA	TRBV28	TGTGCCAGCAGTTTTCAAACTCAGAGGGGCTACACCTTC	CASSFQTQRGYTF
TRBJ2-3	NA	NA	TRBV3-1	TGTGCCAGCAGCCATAAATCAAGCGAGGCCCCCACAGATACGCAGTATTTT	CASSHKSSEAPTDTQYF
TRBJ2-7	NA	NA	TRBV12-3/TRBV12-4	TGTGCCAGCAGTTTTTTCGTAACCCTCTCCTACGAGCAGTACTTC	CASSFFVTLSYEQYF
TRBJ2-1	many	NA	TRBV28	TGTGCCAGCAGTTTGTGGACTCGATACAATGAGCAGTTCTTC	CASSLWTRYNEQFF
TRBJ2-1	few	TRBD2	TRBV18	TGTGCCAGCTCACCACCGGGGGGGAGCTACAATGAGCAGTTCTTC	CASSPPGGSYNEQFF
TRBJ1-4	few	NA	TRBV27	TGTGCCAGCAGTTGGGGGGCAGGAGGAGAAAAACTGTTTTTT	CASSWGAGGEKLFF
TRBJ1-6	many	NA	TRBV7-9	TGTGCCAGCAGCCGGGTCTTACTTGGTTCACCCCTCCACTTT	CASSRVLLGSPLHF